The entry below describes one T cell receptor beta chain. This clonotype came up a few times. Its antigen remains undetermined. No base-level quality is on record; no much larger clone is a single base apart. Ficoll-Paque density gradient centrifugation was the method used to isolate PBMCs. The source of the sample is a study of T-cell memory formation after mild COVID-19 (dated by TCRdb to the early 2020s). About the investigation overall: TCR sequence clusters from the two donors were found to be largely donor specific. In two donors, T-cell clones that expanded and contracted after mild COVID-19 were tracked by sequencing TCRalpha and TCRbeta repertoires over time. The cohort comprised two young, previously healthy adult volunteers, one female and one male. General findings and caveats noted by the study authors: Whether the second-wave clones peaking on day 37 were SARS-CoV-2 specific was not confirmed. Contracting CD4+ clones were found mainly in CM and EM memory subsets, while CD8+ clones were enriched in EMRA. The study covered only a couple of mild cases, and larger cohorts including severe cases with pre-infection samples were considered necessary. Some responding clones were detected in pre-infection memory, which suggested that pre-existing cross-reactive memory T cells had joined the SARS-CoV-2 response. Clones contracting from day 15 to 85 had balanced CD4/CD8 phenotypes, while a second wave expanding from day 15 to 37 was biased towards CD4+.

The instrument was an Illumina NovaSeq 6000. cDNA libraries for TCRalpha and TCRbeta were prepared by 5'RACE using constant-segment primers, with sample barcodes and unique molecular identifiers added. Trizol reagent was used to extract RNA from every sample. Amplification of the libraries took two PCR steps, and the second step added a second sample barcode plus Illumina TruSeq adapters. The libraries were sequenced on an Illumina NovaSeq using 2 x 150 bp paired-end reads. Per the original workflow: Demultiplexing of reads and collapsing into UMI-guided consensus sequences were performed with migec v1.2.7. Using mixcr v2.1.11, the UMI consensuses were aligned to TRA and TRB V and J templates and assembled into clonotypes. Clonotypes were classified as expanded or contracted when called significant by both edgeR and NoisET, with noise models trained on biological replicates. edgeR calls used a false discovery rate-adjusted p below 0.01 and a log2 fold-change threshold of 1. PCA with hierarchical clustering of max-normalized trajectories of the 1000 most abundant clonotypes was used as exploratory dynamics analysis. Each responding clone was given a CD4 or CD8 phenotype based on the CD4+ and CD8+ repertoires, which had been sequenced separately. TCRdb's own reprocessing of the public reads used fastp at Q25 and MiXCR and kept productive beta chains. Each record represents a unique CDR3 protein, reported with the most common genes and DNA among its rows. These V and J calls rely on TCRdb rather than the paper's analysis. Here the sample has some 190,000 distinct CDR3 sequences; approximately 16% occur a single time. Roughly 2.3% of the sample rests with the top ten.

A distance of 10 bases separates the germline ends of V and J, which lose 0 bases and 1 base respectively. The germline V gene gives CDR1 as SGHRS and CDR2 as YFSETQ. Spanning cysteine to phenylalanine, the CDR3 consists of 15 amino acids. The retained sequence is limited to the CDR3, 45 bases, with the frame set at the first base. Sequencing input: PBMCs or a T cell subset sorted from them (not recorded which). The TCR was taken from an adult woman who had mild COVID-19 (a few samples of this study predate the infection). The sample titles of this study are shuffled in the database, so cell type and time point are left out; the donor was told from shared clones. The chain is assembled from TRBV5-1 and TRBJ2-5; the D segment is perhaps TRBD1 or TRBD2, each sharing 5 matched bases. The CDR3 is CASSLGDGVQETQYF. Here is the DNA: TGCGCCAGCAGCTTGGGGGACGGCGTCCAAGAGACCCAGTACTTC.